The present T cell receptor (beta chain) was sequenced within a study of response to subunit inactivated influenza vaccine. In the case of this clonotype: What it binds is not known.

The study's findings and limits: Every seasonal influenza vaccination brings in few new T cells, the authors suggested.

TCRdb called the RT-PCR reads again in MiXCR, with one record for every CDR3 protein. This table holds fewer than 750,000 distinct CDR3 sequences, 14% found once. Germline V lookup: CDR1 SGHAT, CDR2 FQDESV (reference sequence). The V segment lost 3 bases and the J segment 0 bases; nucleotides outside the gene matches: 8. This CDR3 is built from 18 residues. Sequencing used PBMCs from blood, obtained approximately 12 days after vaccination. The genes are TRBV11-1 and TRBJ2-1; 10 bases align to TRBD2. The receptor's source is a man aged 45-65 years who received an inactivated influenza vaccine. CDR3 sequence reads: CASSLVAGGSYSYNEQFF. The CDR3 DNA reads as TGTGCCAGCAGCTTGGTAGCGGGGGGAAGTTACTCCTACAATGAGCAGTTCTTC.